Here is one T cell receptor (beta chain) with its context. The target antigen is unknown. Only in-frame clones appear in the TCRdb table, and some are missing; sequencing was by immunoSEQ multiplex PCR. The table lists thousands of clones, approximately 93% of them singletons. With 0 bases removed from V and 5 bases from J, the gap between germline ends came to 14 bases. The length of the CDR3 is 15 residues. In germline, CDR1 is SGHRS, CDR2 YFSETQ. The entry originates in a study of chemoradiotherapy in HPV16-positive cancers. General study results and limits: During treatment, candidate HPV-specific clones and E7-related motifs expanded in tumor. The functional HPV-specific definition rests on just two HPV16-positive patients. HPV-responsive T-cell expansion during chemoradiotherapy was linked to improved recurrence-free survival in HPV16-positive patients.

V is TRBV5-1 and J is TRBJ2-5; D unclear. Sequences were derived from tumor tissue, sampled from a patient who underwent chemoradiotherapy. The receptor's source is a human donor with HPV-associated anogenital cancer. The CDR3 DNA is TGCGCCAGCAGCTTGGTCGGGCAGGTAGGGGAGACCCAGTACTTC. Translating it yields CASSLVGQVGETQYF.